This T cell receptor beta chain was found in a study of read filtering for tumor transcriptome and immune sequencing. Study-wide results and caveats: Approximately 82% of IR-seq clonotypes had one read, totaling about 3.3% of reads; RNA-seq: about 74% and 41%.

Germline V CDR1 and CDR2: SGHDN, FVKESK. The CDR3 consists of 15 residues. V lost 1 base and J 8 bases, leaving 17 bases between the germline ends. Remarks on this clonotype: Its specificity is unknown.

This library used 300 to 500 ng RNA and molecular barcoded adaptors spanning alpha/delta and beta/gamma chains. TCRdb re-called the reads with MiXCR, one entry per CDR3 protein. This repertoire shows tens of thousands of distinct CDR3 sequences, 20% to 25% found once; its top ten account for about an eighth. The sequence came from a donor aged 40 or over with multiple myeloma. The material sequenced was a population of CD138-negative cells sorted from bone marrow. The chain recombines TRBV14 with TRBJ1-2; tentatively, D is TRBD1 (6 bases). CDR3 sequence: CASSQVDRAWAGYTF. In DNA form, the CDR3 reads TGTGCCAGCAGCCAAGTGGACAGAGCCTGGGCCGGCTACACCTTC.